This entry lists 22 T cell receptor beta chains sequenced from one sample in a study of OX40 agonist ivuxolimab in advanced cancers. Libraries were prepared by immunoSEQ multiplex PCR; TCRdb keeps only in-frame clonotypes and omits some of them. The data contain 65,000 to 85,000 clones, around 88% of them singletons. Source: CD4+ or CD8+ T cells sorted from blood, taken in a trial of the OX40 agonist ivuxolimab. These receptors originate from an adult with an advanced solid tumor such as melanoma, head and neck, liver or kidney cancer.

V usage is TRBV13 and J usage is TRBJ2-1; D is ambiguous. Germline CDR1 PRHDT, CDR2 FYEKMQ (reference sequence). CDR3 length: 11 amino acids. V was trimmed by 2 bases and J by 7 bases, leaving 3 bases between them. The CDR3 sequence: CASSLRNEQFF. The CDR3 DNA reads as TGTGCCAGCAGCTTAAGGAATGAGCAGTTCTTC.

The CDR3 sequence is CASSYGSGTGAGLFF. CDR3 sequence (DNA): TGTGCCAGCAGTTACGGGTCCGGGACAGGGGCTGGGCTGTTTTTT. The rearrangement uses TRBV6-5 and TRBJ2-2; TRBD1 matches 10 bases. Germline trimming cut 2 bases from V and 13 bases from J; bases unmatched to any gene: 10. The germline V gene has CDR1 MNHEY and CDR2 SVGAGI. The CDR3 runs to 15 residues.

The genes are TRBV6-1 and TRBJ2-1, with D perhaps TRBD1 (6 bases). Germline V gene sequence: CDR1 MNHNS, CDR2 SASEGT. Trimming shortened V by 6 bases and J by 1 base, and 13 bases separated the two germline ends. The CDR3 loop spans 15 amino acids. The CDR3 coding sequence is TGTGCCAGCAGCGTTACAGGGAAGTCCTACAATGAGCAGTTCTTC. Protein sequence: CASSVTGKSYNEQFF.

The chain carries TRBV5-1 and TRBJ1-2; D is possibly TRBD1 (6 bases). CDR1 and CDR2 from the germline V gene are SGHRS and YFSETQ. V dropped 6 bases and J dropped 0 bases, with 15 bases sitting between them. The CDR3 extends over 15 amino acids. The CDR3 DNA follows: TGCGCCAGCACCCCCACAGGGCCCTCTAACTATGGCTACACCTTC. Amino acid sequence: CASTPTGPSNYGYTF.

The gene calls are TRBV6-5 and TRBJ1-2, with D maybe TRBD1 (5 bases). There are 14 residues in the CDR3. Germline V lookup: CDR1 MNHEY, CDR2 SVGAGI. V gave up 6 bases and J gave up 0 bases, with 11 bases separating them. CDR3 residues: CASRQDGTNYGYTF. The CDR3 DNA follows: TGTGCCAGCAGACAGGACGGGACTAACTATGGCTACACCTTC.

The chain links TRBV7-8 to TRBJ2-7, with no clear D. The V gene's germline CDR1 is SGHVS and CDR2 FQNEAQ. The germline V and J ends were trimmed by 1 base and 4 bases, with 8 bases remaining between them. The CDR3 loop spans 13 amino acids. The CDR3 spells CASSLGQIYEQYF. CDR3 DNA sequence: TGTGCCAGCAGCTTAGGGCAGATATACGAGCAGTACTTC.

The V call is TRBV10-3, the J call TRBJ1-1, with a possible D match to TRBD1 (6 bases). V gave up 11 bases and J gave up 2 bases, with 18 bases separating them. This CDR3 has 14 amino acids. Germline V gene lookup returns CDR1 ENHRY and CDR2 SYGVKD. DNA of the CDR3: TGTGCCTCTAAGGGGGGTGGTTCAAACACTGAAGCTTTCTTT. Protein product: CASKGGGSNTEAFF.

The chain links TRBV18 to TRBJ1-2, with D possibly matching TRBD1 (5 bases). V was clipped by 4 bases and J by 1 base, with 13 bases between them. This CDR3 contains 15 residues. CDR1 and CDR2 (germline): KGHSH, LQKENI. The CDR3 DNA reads TGTGCCAGCTCACGCCTCGAGGGGTTTAACTATGGCTACACCTTC. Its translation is CASSRLEGFNYGYTF.

The CDR3 is CAWSGGSNTGELFF. The CDR3 nucleotides read TGTGCCTGGAGCGGAGGGAGCAACACCGGGGAGCTGTTTTTT. This rearrangement joins TRBV30 to TRBJ2-2, with D perhaps TRBD2 (6 bases). CDR3 length: 14 amino acids. Trimming shortened V by 3 bases and J by 2 bases, and 10 bases separated the two germline ends. From germline, CDR1 is GTSNPN and CDR2 SVGIG (reference sequence).

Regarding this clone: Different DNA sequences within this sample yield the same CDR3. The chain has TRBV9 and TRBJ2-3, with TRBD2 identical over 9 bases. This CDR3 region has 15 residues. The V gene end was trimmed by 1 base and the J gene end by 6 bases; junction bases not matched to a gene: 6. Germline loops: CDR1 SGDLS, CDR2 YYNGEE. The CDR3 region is CASSVWRGGADTQYF. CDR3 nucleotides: TGTGCCAGCAGCGTATGGCGCGGGGGGGCGGATACGCAGTATTTT.

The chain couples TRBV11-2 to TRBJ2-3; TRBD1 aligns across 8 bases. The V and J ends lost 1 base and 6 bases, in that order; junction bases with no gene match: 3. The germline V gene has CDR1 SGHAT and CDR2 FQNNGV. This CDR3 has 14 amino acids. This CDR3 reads CASSLGTGPDTQYF. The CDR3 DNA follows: TGTGCCAGCAGCTTAGGGACAGGGCCGGATACGCAGTATTTT.

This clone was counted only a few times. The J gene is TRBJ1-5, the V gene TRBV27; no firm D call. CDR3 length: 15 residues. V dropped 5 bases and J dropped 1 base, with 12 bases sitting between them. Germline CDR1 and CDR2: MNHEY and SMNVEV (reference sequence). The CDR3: CASSPQALSNQPQHF. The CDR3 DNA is TGTGCCAGCAGTCCCCAGGCCCTAAGCAATCAGCCCCAGCATTTT.

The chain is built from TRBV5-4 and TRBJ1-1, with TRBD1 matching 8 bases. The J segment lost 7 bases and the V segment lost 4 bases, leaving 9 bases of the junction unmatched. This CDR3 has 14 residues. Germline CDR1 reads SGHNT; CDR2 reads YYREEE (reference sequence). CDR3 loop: CASSPVTGQGEAFF. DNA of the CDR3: TGTGCCAGCAGCCCCGTTACAGGACAGGGTGAAGCTTTCTTT.

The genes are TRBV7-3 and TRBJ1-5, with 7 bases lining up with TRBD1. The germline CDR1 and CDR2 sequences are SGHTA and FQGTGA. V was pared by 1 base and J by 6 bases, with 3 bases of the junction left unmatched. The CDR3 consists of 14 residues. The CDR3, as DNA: TGTGCCAGCAGCTTAAAACAGGGGTTTCAGCCCCAGCATTTT. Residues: CASSLKQGFQPQHF.

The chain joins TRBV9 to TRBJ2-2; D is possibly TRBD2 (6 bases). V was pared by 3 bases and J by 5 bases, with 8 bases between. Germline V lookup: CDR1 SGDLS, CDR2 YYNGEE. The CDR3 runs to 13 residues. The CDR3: CASSADYTGELFF. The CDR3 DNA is TGTGCCAGCAGCGCGGACTATACCGGGGAGCTGTTTTTT.

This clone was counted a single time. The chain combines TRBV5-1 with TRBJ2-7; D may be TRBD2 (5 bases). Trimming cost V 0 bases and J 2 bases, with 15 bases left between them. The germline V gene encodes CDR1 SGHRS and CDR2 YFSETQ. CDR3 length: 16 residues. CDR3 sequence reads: CASSLGQAPRAYEQYF. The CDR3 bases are TGCGCCAGCAGCTTGGGCCAGGCCCCGAGGGCCTACGAGCAGTACTTC.

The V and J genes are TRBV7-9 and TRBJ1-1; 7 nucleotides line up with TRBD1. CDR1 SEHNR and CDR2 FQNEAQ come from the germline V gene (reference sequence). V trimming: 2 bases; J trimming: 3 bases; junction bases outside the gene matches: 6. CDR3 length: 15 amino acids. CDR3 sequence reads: CASSLNRGTDTEAFF. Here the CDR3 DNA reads TGTGCCAGCAGCTTAAACAGGGGTACGGACACTGAAGCTTTCTTT. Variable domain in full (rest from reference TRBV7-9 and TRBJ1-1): DTGVSQNPRHKITKRGQNVTFRCDPISEHNRLYWYRQTLGQGPEFLTYFQNEAQLEKSRLLSDRFSAERPKGSFSTLEIQRTEQGDSAMYLCASSLNRGTDTEAFFGQGTRLTVV.

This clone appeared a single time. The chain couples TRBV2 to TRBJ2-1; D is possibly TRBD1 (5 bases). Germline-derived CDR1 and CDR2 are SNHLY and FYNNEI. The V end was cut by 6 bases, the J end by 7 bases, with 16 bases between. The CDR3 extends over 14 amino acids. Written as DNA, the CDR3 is TGTGCCAGCAGGGGGCTAGGGATGGGAAATGAGCAGTTCTTC. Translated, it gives CASRGLGMGNEQFF.

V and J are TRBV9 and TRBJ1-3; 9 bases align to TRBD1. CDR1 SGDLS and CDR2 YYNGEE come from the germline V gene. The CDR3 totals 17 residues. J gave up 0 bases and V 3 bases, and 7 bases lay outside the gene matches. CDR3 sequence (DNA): TGTGCCAGCAGCGCACAGGGGGCCACCTTCTCTGGAAACACCATATATTTT. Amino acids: CASSAQGATFSGNTIYF.

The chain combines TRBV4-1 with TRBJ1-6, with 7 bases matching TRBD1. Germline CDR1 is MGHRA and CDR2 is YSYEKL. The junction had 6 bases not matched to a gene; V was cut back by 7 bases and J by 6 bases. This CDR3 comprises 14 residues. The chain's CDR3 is CASNPGQPNSPLHF. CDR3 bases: TGCGCCAGCAACCCGGGACAGCCTAATTCACCCCTCCACTTT.

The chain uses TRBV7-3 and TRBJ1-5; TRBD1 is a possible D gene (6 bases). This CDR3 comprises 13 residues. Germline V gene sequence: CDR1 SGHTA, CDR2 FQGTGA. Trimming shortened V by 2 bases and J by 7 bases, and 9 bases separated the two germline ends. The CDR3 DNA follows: TGTGCCAGCAGCTTATCAGGGGAACAGCCCCAGCATTTT. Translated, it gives CASSLSGEQPQHF.

The CDR3 DNA follows: TGTGCCAGTAGTATACCCCGGAGTGAGCAGTTCTTC. This translates into CASSIPRSEQFF. This chain uses TRBV19 with TRBJ2-1; D unclear. The CDR3 contains 12 residues. The germline CDR1 and CDR2 sequences are LNHDA and SQIVND (reference sequence). V was cut by 2 bases and J by 9 bases, with 8 bases left in between.